Sequencing of this TCR beta chain was carried out in a study of regulatory T cells. Study outcomes and limitations: Patient repertoires had restricted TRB V-J pairs and skewed V and J usage, most in Tregs. In CD3G-deficient patients, conventional CD4+ T cells were enriched for hydrophobic CDR3 residues at positions 6 and 7.

As regards this clone: Its target is not known.

The PCR used 52 TRBV and 13 TRBJ primers. Profiling relied on immunoSEQ multiplex PCR, and the TCRdb table lists in-frame clones only, not all of them. The data contain approximately 29,000 clones, about 93% of them singletons. Autoimmunity was present in every CD3G-deficient patient, worse in two. Patients, 2 to 39 years old, had expanded memory T-cell proportions. Regulatory (CD25-high CD127-low) and conventional (CD25-low CD127-high) CD4+ T cells were sorted separately. The specimen sequenced was conventional CD4+ T cells sorted from blood. This TCR derives from a child aged 2 to 15 with CD3G deficiency.

DNA for the CDR3: TGTGCCAGCAGCCGACAGTTTAACACTGAAGCTTTCTTT. This encodes CASSRQFNTEAFF. The V gene is TRBV11-2, the J gene TRBJ1-1; TRBD1 might be the D (5 bases). V dropped 5 bases and J dropped 2 bases, with 9 bases sitting between them. The CDR3 is 13 residues long. CDR1 is SGHAT and CDR2 is FQNNGV in the germline V gene.